The rows below give T cell receptor beta chains drawn from one sample of a study of T cells expressing NK-cell markers. TCRdb re-called the 5' RACE reads, yielding one record per CDR3 amino acid sequence without DNA. The sample data list 150,000 to 170,000 distinct CDR3 sequences. The source material was blood T cells: a sorted CD56 or NKG2C T cell subset, CD4+ or CD8+ T cells, or bulk PBMC T cells (not recorded which). These receptors were taken from a woman aged 45-65 years in good health. Each CDR3 is given with its conserved first and last residue.

j_call: TRBJ2-5; v_call: TRBV30; cdr3_aa: CAWTSGLAGETQYF
j_call: TRBJ2-6; v_call: TRBV5-1; cdr3_aa: CASRRGASIVGANVLTF
j_call: TRBJ2-1; v_call: TRBV4-1; cdr3_aa: CASSQVKGDEQFF
j_call: TRBJ2-2; v_call: TRBV5-6; cdr3_aa: CASSLEQGVTGELFF
j_call: TRBJ2-2; v_call: TRBV3-1; cdr3_aa: CASSPESGELFF
j_call: TRBJ2-5; v_call: TRBV29-1; cdr3_aa: CSVVDRQETQYF
j_call: TRBJ2-3; v_call: TRBV4-2; cdr3_aa: CASSQGTSGQNTDTQYF
j_call: TRBJ2-5; v_call: TRBV29-1; cdr3_aa: CSAELAGEGETQYF
j_call: TRBJ2-2; v_call: TRBV4-1; cdr3_aa: CASRDRWGNTGELFF
j_call: TRBJ1-4; v_call: TRBV19; cdr3_aa: CASTTRKEKLFF
j_call: TRBJ2-1; v_call: TRBV7-9; cdr3_aa: CASSLQGVSYNEQFF
j_call: TRBJ2-1; v_call: TRBV5-1; cdr3_aa: CASSGTGANEQFF
j_call: TRBJ2-1; v_call: TRBV5-4; cdr3_aa: CASSSGTGGKQFF
j_call: TRBJ2-3; v_call: TRBV4-1; cdr3_aa: CASSQALAGEADTQYF
j_call: TRBJ2-7; v_call: TRBV20-1; cdr3_aa: CSADILAGGYEQYF
j_call: TRBJ2-3; v_call: TRBV5-1; cdr3_aa: CASRNRFKRGLNTDTQYF
j_call: TRBJ2-3; v_call: TRBV7-6; cdr3_aa: CASSQTTSGKQPDTQYF
j_call: TRBJ2-7; v_call: TRBV4-1; cdr3_aa: CASSQGYMYEQYF
j_call: TRBJ2-5; v_call: TRBV29-1; cdr3_aa: CSVDGTSGTQETQYF
j_call: TRBJ2-3; v_call: TRBV7-6; cdr3_aa: CASSLEWGEDTQYF
j_call: TRBJ2-7; v_call: TRBV12-5; cdr3_aa: CASGLSPGTIYEQYF
j_call: TRBJ2-2; v_call: TRBV29-1; cdr3_aa: CSVQGTSGRLSTGELFF
j_call: TRBJ2-1; v_call: TRBV28; cdr3_aa: CASSPRFTDYNEQFF
j_call: TRBJ2-5; v_call: TRBV6-5; cdr3_aa: CASSYPPGGLQETQYF
j_call: TRBJ2-3; v_call: TRBV6-6; cdr3_aa: CASSYIAGGAADTQYF
j_call: TRBJ2-7; v_call: TRBV7-9; cdr3_aa: CASSQGQGYYEQYF
j_call: TRBJ1-5; v_call: TRBV24-1; cdr3_aa: CATSPREGGNQPQHF
j_call: TRBJ1-1; v_call: TRBV29-1; cdr3_aa: CSVERVSGAFF
j_call: TRBJ2-7; v_call: TRBV12-5; cdr3_aa: CASGLVLLVEDTYYEQYF
j_call: TRBJ2-2; v_call: TRBV9; cdr3_aa: CASSTVGVTGELFF
j_call: TRBJ2-3; v_call: TRBV4-2; cdr3_aa: CASSQDHEVDTQYF
j_call: TRBJ2-1; v_call: TRBV20-1; cdr3_aa: CSARDLGRDYNEQFF
j_call: TRBJ2-5; v_call: TRBV9; cdr3_aa: CASSVYGMSRETQYF
j_call: TRBJ1-2; v_call: TRBV14; cdr3_aa: CASSQDAGLSNYGYTF
j_call: TRBJ2-3; v_call: TRBV5-1; cdr3_aa: CASSLAETSTDTQYF
j_call: TRBJ1-2; v_call: TRBV7-9; cdr3_aa: CASSLSGGGYGYTF
j_call: TRBJ2-2; v_call: TRBV7-9; cdr3_aa: CASRPTGGGELFF
j_call: TRBJ1-1; v_call: TRBV11-2; cdr3_aa: CASSPDRRRAFF
j_call: TRBJ2-1; v_call: TRBV9; cdr3_aa: CASSVAHLAVYSEQFF
j_call: TRBJ2-3; v_call: TRBV7-9; cdr3_aa: CASSLRVGGDTQYF
j_call: TRBJ2-5; v_call: TRBV3-1; cdr3_aa: CASSQDYEGLEKETQYF
j_call: TRBJ2-3; v_call: TRBV7-9; cdr3_aa: CASSLDAWQTNTDTQYF